This T cell receptor beta chain was captured by sequencing in a study of CD8+ T cells in alopecia areata. RNA was isolated and reverse transcribed to cDNA, the sequencing template. TCRdb's copy holds only in-frame clones and misses some; the assay was immunoSEQ multiplex PCR. The profile shows fewer than 80,000 clones, approximately 60% of them singletons. Turning to this clone: Its target is unknown.

CDR1 and CDR2 from the germline V gene are SQVTM and ANQGSEA. Trimming took 2 bases from V and 6 from J, leaving 13 bases between them. CDR3 size: 13 residues. General observations from the study: Scalp lesions, especially in alopecia totalis/universalis, had higher clonality than normal scalp.

The origin of this receptor is a human donor with alopecia areata. The chain has TRBV29-1 and TRBJ1-1; D not certain. Sample: CD8+ T cells sorted from blood, taken at week 0. The CDR3 nucleotides are TGCAGCGTTGAAACCGCAATGATTGCTGAAGCTTTCTTT. Protein sequence: CSVETAMIAEAFF.